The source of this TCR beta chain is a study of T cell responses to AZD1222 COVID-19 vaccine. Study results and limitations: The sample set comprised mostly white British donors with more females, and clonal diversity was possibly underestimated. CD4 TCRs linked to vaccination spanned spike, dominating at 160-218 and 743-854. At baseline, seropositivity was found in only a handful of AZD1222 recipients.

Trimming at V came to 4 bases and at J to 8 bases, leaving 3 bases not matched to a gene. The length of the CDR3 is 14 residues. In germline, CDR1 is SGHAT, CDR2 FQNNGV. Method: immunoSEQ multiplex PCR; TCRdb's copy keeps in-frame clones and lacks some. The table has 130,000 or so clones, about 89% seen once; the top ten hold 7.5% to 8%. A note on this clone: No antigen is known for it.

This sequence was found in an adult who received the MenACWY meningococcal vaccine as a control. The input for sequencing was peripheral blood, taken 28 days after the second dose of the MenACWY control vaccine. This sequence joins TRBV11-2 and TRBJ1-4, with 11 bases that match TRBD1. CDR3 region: CASSSGQGEEKLFF. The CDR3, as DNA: TGTGCCAGCAGCTCGGGACAGGGGGAGGAAAAACTGTTTTTT.